A selection of T cell receptor beta chains follows, all from one sample in a study of CD8 T cells in ankylosing spondylitis. TCRdb processed the 5' RACE reads anew with MiXCR; each CDR3 protein has one entry. Of approximately 130,000 distinct CDR3 sequences in the sample, about 10% were seen once. The sample consisted of blood, either unsorted or a sorted T cell fraction (not recorded which). The receptors were sampled from a female donor with ankylosing spondylitis or in good health (not recorded which). Each CDR3 is given with its conserved first and last residue. The D gene is left open where the match is weak. Clone size appears in some rows only: once, few, many, or a class for an expanded clone.

>TRBD2|many|TRBJ2-1|TRBV29-1|12
CSVETSGVEQFF
TGCAGCGTTGAGACTAGCGGGGTCGAGCAGTTCTTC
>TRBD2|many|TRBJ2-5|TRBV24-1|16
CATSDSSGTRAETQYF
TGTGCCACCAGTGATTCTTCGGGGACTAGGGCGGAGACCCAGTACTTC
>TRBD1|many|TRBJ2-7|TRBV20-1|13
CSAPRFPGGEQYF
TGCAGTGCTCCCCGTTTCCCAGGGGGCGAGCAGTACTTC
>-|few|TRBJ2-1|TRBV30|12
CAWSRGLSEQFF
TGTGCCTGGAGTAGGGGACTTAGTGAGCAGTTCTTC
>TRBD1|few|TRBJ2-2|TRBV5-1|16
CASSPSGTGVTGELFF
TGCGCCAGCAGCCCATCAGGGACAGGGGTCACCGGGGAGCTGTTTTTT
>-|many|TRBJ1-1|TRBV10-3|14
CAIQPHGGDTEAFF
TGTGCCATTCAGCCTCACGGGGGGGACACTGAAGCTTTCTTT
>-|-|TRBJ2-7|TRBV7-9|15
CASSSTRTARVEQYF
TGTGCCAGCAGCTCTACCCGGACCGCCCGAGTCGAGCAGTACTTC
>TRBD2|many|TRBJ2-1|TRBV5-1|17
CASSLLAGGTLYNEQFF
TGCGCCAGCAGCTTACTAGCGGGGGGGACTCTCTACAATGAGCAGTTCTTC
>-|few|TRBJ1-2|TRBV24-1|13
CATSDYTVYGYTF
TGTGCCACCAGTGATTACACAGTCTATGGCTACACCTTC
>-|many|TRBJ2-2|TRBV5-1|15
CASSLAGALTGELFF
TGCGCCAGCAGCTTGGCGGGGGCGCTGACCGGGGAGCTGTTTTTT
>-|few|TRBJ2-5|TRBV7-9|15
CASSNTGLIGETQYF
TGTGCCAGCAGCAACACAGGGCTTATCGGAGAGACCCAGTACTTC
>-|many|TRBJ2-1|TRBV20-1|13
CSASPDSYNEQFF
TGCAGTGCTAGTCCTGACAGCTACAATGAGCAGTTCTTC
>-|many|TRBJ1-1|TRBV12-3/TRBV12-4|12
CASTSWNTEAFF
TGTGCCAGCACTTCTTGGAACACTGAAGCTTTCTTT
>-|many|TRBJ1-1|TRBV7-8|12
CASSLDVTEAFF
TGTGCCAGCAGCTTGGACGTCACTGAAGCTTTCTTT
>-|many|TRBJ2-2|TRBV25-1|17
CASSESPSARAHGELFF
TGTGCCAGCAGTGAATCCCCCTCGGCCAGGGCCCACGGGGAGCTGTTTTTT
>-|many|TRBJ1-4|TRBV7-9|16
CASSLGEGQRNEKLFF
TGTGCCAGCAGCTTAGGGGAAGGACAGAGGAATGAAAAACTGTTTTTT
>TRBD2|many|TRBJ2-1|TRBV27|14
CASSLLAGDGEQFF
TGTGCCAGCAGTTTACTAGCGGGAGACGGCGAGCAGTTCTTC
>TRBD1|-|TRBJ2-1|TRBV6-2/TRBV6-3|14
CASSDLTGDNEQFF
TGTGCCAGCAGTGACCTGACAGGGGACAATGAGCAGTTCTTC
>TRBD1|many|TRBJ1-6|TRBV5-1|15
CASSTGQFDNSPLHF
TGCGCCAGCAGCACGGGACAGTTTGATAATTCACCCCTCCACTTT
>-|many|TRBJ1-1|TRBV5-1|16
CASSLEEGRLNTEAFF
TGCGCCAGCAGCTTGGAAGAGGGGAGACTGAACACTGAAGCTTTCTTT
>-|many|TRBJ2-5|TRBV12-3/TRBV12-4|13
CASSFVPEETQYF
TGTGCCAGCAGTTTTGTCCCAGAAGAGACCCAGTACTTC
>TRBD2|few|TRBJ2-7|TRBV11-2|19
CASSLVGTSGARPEYEQYF
TGTGCCAGCAGCTTAGTTGGGACTAGCGGGGCCAGACCTGAATACGAGCAGTACTTC
>-|many|TRBJ1-2|TRBV30|14
CAWMREGGYYGYTF
TGTGCCTGGATGCGCGAGGGAGGCTACTATGGCTACACCTTC
>TRBD1|many|TRBJ2-3|TRBV20-1|13
CSEGTGGQDTQYF
TGCAGTGAAGGGACAGGGGGGCAAGATACGCAGTATTTT
>-|many|TRBJ1-1|TRBV7-9|13
CASSKSTVTEAFF
TGTGCCAGCAGCAAATCGACAGTTACTGAAGCTTTCTTT
>-|many|TRBJ2-3|TRBV18|12
CASSPTRDTQYF
TGTGCCAGCTCACCAACGAGAGATACGCAGTATTTT
>-|-|TRBJ2-7|TRBV30|14
CAWSLTGHSGEQYF
TGTGCCTGGAGCCTCACGGGACACTCGGGCGAGCAGTACTTC
>-|few|TRBJ1-1|TRBV19|14
CASSYGGGGTEAFF
TGTGCCAGTAGCTACGGAGGGGGGGGCACTGAAGCTTTCTTT
>TRBD2|many|TRBJ2-7|TRBV10-3|14
CAISETSESYEQYF
TGTGCCATCAGTGAGACTAGCGAATCCTACGAGCAGTACTTC
>TRBD1|many|TRBJ2-2|TRBV30|15
CAWKRGQLRAGELFF
TGTGCCTGGAAAAGGGGGCAGTTGCGGGCCGGGGAGCTGTTTTTT
>TRBD1|many|TRBJ1-2|TRBV7-9|13
CASSLGQFYGYTF
TGTGCCAGCAGCCTGGGACAGTTCTATGGCTACACCTTC
>-|many|TRBJ1-2|TRBV28|16
CASSPSRNPWVYGYTF
TGTGCCAGCAGTCCGTCCCGGAACCCGTGGGTCTATGGCTACACCTTC
>-|many|TRBJ2-2|TRBV12-3/TRBV12-4|14
CASSFPGGTGELFF
TGTGCCAGCAGTTTCCCCGGAGGAACCGGGGAGCTGTTTTTT
>-|-|TRBJ1-5|TRBV3-1|14
CASSPWGANQPQHF
TGTGCCAGCAGCCCCTGGGGTGCCAATCAGCCCCAGCATTTT
>TRBD2|few|TRBJ2-7|TRBV4-2|14
CASSHGAGVGEQYF
TGTGCCAGCAGCCACGGCGCGGGAGTTGGCGAGCAGTACTTC
>TRBD2|many|TRBJ2-1|TRBV3-1|15
CASRGGLADYNEQFF
TGTGCCAGCAGGGGAGGACTAGCGGACTACAATGAGCAGTTCTTC
>TRBD2|many|TRBJ2-3|TRBV25-1|19
CASSEYPPTSGGNTDTQYF
TGTGCCAGCAGTGAATATCCCCCGACTAGCGGGGGAAACACAGATACGCAGTATTTT
>-|many|TRBJ2-7|TRBV7-9|14
CASSLGTDSYEQYF
TGTGCCAGCAGCTTAGGGACAGACTCCTACGAGCAGTACTTC
>TRBD1|-|TRBJ1-2|TRBV20-1|15
CSARSWTGGANGYTF
TGCAGTGCTAGAAGTTGGACAGGGGGCGCCAATGGCTACACCTTC
>-|many|TRBJ2-1|TRBV19|14
CASSIGAMGNEQFF
TGTGCCAGTAGTATAGGAGCAATGGGGAATGAGCAGTTCTTC
>-|many|TRBJ1-3|TRBV6-7|17
CASSSGRAVLSGNTIYF
TGTGCCAGCAGTTCGGGACGCGCGGTACTCTCTGGAAACACCATATATTTT
>-|-|TRBJ1-1|TRBV12-3/TRBV12-4|13
CASSLALYTEAFF
TGTGCCAGCAGTTTAGCCCTGTACACTGAAGCTTTCTTT
>-|-|TRBJ2-1|TRBV5-4|13
CASSPQRARTQFF
TGTGCCAGCAGCCCCCAGCGGGCCAGAACACAGTTCTTC
>-|many|TRBJ2-2|TRBV2|15
CASSVGRAATGELFF
TGTGCCAGCAGTGTGGGTCGAGCGGCCACCGGGGAGCTGTTTTTT
>-|-|TRBJ1-5|TRBV3-1|15
CASSRSDNPAQPQHF
TGTGCCAGCAGCCGGTCGGACAATCCCGCTCAGCCCCAGCATTTT
>-|-|TRBJ2-3|TRBV12-3/TRBV12-4|13
CASSFGGLGTQYF
TGTGCCAGCAGTTTTGGGGGGCTGGGTACGCAGTATTTT
>-|many|TRBJ2-5|TRBV11-2|14
CASSLAGPWVTQYF
TGTGCCAGCAGCTTAGCTGGCCCGTGGGTGACCCAGTACTTC
>-|many|TRBJ2-1|TRBV5-5|12
CASSPHDNEQFF
TGTGCCAGCAGCCCACACGACAATGAGCAGTTCTTC
>TRBD2|many|TRBJ2-1|TRBV12-3/TRBV12-4|13
CASNGLADNEQFF
TGTGCCAGCAATGGACTAGCGGACAATGAGCAGTTCTTC
>-|-|TRBJ1-5|TRBV5-6|14
CVSSLGSSNQPQHF
TGTGTCAGCAGCTTGGGAAGTAGCAATCAGCCCCAGCATTTT
>-|few|TRBJ1-5|TRBV19|14
CASSSGQRYQPQHF
TGTGCCAGTAGTAGTGGACAGAGATATCAGCCCCAGCATTTT
>TRBD2|few|TRBJ2-1|TRBV24-1|16
CATSDLTSGYHNEQFF
TGTGCCACCAGTGATTTGACTAGCGGGTACCACAATGAGCAGTTCTTC
>-|many|TRBJ2-5|TRBV27|14
CASSTTPGQETQYF
TGTGCCAGCAGTACCACACCAGGCCAAGAGACCCAGTACTTC
>-|many|TRBJ2-1|TRBV29-1|13
CSVVIYRYNEQFF
TGCAGCGTTGTAATATACAGGTACAATGAGCAGTTCTTC
>-|many|TRBJ2-3|TRBV29-1|12
CSVASGRDTQYF
TGCAGCGTCGCTTCAGGGCGAGATACGCAGTATTTT
>-|many|TRBJ1-2|TRBV29-1|14
CSARPGLSNYGYTF
TGCAGCGCCCGACCGGGACTCTCCAACTATGGCTACACCTTC
>TRBD1|many|TRBJ2-2|TRBV5-1|15
CASSSGTANTGELFF
TGCGCCAGCAGCTCAGGGACAGCGAACACCGGGGAGCTGTTTTTT
>-|many|TRBJ1-4|TRBV15|12
CATSTSTGTLFF
TGTGCCACCAGCACCTCTACAGGGACTCTGTTTTTT
>TRBD2|many|TRBJ2-4|TRBV28|14
CASSRGGAKNIQYF
TGTGCCAGCAGCCGCGGGGGGGCCAAAAACATTCAGTACTTC